The 12 T cell receptor beta chains below were found in one sample sequenced in a study of blood T cell repertoires in COVID-19. TCRdb keeps only in-frame clones here, not all; method: immunoSEQ multiplex PCR. Of 200,000 to 300,000 clones listed, around 88% are singletons. The sequenced material came from PBMCs or T cells enriched from blood (not recorded which). These receptors originate from a woman in her 30s who had recovered from COVID-19.

The rearrangement links TRBV28 to TRBJ2-5, with D possibly TRBD1 on 7 matching bases. The germline gives CDR1 MDHEN, CDR2 SYDVKM. CDR3 length equals 15 residues. The V end was cut by 6 bases, the J end by 0 bases, with 14 bases between. This CDR3 reads CASSLRDSYQETQYF. The CDR3 region has the DNA TGTGCCAGCAGCTTGCGGGACAGCTACCAAGAGACCCAGTACTTC.

CDR3 coding DNA: TGTGCCTGGAGTGTTGCCAAGACAGTCTGGGATCAGCCCCAGCATTTT. This translates into CAWSVAKTVWDQPQHF. V and J are TRBV30 and TRBJ1-5, with a weak D call TRBD1 (5 bases). The CDR3 is made up of 16 amino acids. CDR1 and CDR2 from the germline V gene are GTSNPN and SVGIG (reference sequence). The V end was cut by 0 bases, the J end by 5 bases, with 17 bases between.

The J gene is TRBJ2-1, the V gene TRBV28; TRBD2 aligns across 8 bases. Germline V gene data show CDR1 as MDHEN and CDR2 as SYDVKM. This CDR3 has 14 residues. V lost 6 bases, J lost 0 bases, and 1 base stayed unmatched. The CDR3 sequence: CASRSGSSYNEQFF. DNA for the CDR3: TGTGCCAGCAGGAGCGGGAGCTCCTACAATGAGCAGTTCTTC.

The chain links TRBV4-3 to TRBJ1-4; TRBD1 matches 9 bases. CDR3 length equals 16 residues. The trim removed 0 bases at V and 8 bases at J, leaving 7 bases unmatched. Germline V gene data show CDR1 as LGHNA and CDR2 as YSLEER. CDR3 residues: CASSQEKDRGYEKLFF. Here the CDR3 DNA reads TGCGCCAGCAGCCAAGAGAAGGACAGGGGCTACGAAAAACTGTTTTTT.

The V gene is TRBV3-1 (or the pseudogene TRBV3-2), the J gene TRBJ2-2, with 7 bases fitting TRBD2. This CDR3 has 15 amino acids. Per germline, CDR1 LGHDT and CDR2 YNNKEL (reference sequence). V lost 1 base and J lost 7; bases outside the gene matches: 6. CDR3 in DNA: TGTGCCAGCAGCCAAGGAACGCGGGACTACGGGGAGCTGTTTTTT. Its protein is CASSQGTRDYGELFF.

The chain uses TRBV29-1 and TRBJ1-1; 10 bases are a match to TRBD1. Germline values: CDR1 SQVTM, CDR2 ANQGSEA. The CDR3 extends over 14 amino acids. J was trimmed by 1 base and V by 4 bases; bases with no gene match: 3. The CDR3: CSVGGQGSNTEAFF. CDR3 nucleotides: TGCAGCGTTGGGGGACAGGGGTCGAACACTGAAGCTTTCTTT. Full variable domain (rest looked up from reference TRBV29-1 and TRBJ1-1): SAVISQKPSRDICQRGTSLTIQCQVDSQVTMMFWYRQQPGQSLTLIATANQGSEATYESGFVIDKFPISRPNLTFSTLTVSNMSPEDSSIYLCSVGGQGSNTEAFFGQGTRLTVV.

V usage is TRBV4-1 and J usage is TRBJ2-3; 7 bases agree with TRBD2. CDR3 length equals 14 residues. V gave up 1 base and J gave up 6 bases; unmatched junction bases: 4. Germline V gene sequence: CDR1 MGHRA, CDR2 YSYEKL. The CDR3 DNA reads TGCGCCAGCAGCCAAGGCGTCGGGAGGGATACGCAGTATTTT. Protein sequence: CASSQGVGRDTQYF.

The chain has TRBV19 and TRBJ2-7, with TRBD1 as a possible D gene (6 bases). Trimming stripped 9 bases from V and 4 bases from J, with 16 bases between. The germline CDR1 and CDR2 sequences are LNHDA and SQIVND (reference sequence). The CDR3 has 13 residues. The DNA for the CDR3 is TGTGCCAGCGGCCTGAACACAGGGTACGAGCAGTACTTC. The encoded protein is CASGLNTGYEQYF.

The rearrangement uses TRBV7-2 and TRBJ1-1; D gene uncertain. CDR3 length: 15 residues. V lost 5 bases, J lost 4 bases, and 17 bases lay in between. Germline CDR1 and CDR2: SGHTA and FQGNSA. In DNA, the CDR3 is TGTGCCAGCAGCCCCCTCTCAGGCCAGGTCACTGAAGCTTTCTTT. Residues: CASSPLSGQVTEAFF.

This chain uses TRBV6-5 with TRBJ1-2; D is possibly TRBD1 (5 bases). In germline, CDR1 is MNHEY, CDR2 SVGAGI. V lost 7 bases, J lost 3 bases, and 18 bases lay in between. The length of the CDR3 is 15 residues. CDR3 DNA: TGTGCCAGCACCACTTCGGGGGAGACCTACTATGGCTACACCTTC. This gives the protein CASTTSGETYYGYTF.

This clone appeared once. The same CDR3 also results from other DNA sequences found in this sample. The chain couples TRBV28 to TRBJ1-2; D remains ambiguous. CDR1 is MDHEN and CDR2 is SYDVKM in the germline V gene. The CDR3 runs 12 residues. V shed 6 bases and J shed 4 bases, with 9 bases lying between them. This CDR3 reads CASSGGLYGYTF. The CDR3 DNA sequence: TGTGCCAGCAGCGGCGGGCTCTATGGCTACACCTTC.

The chain couples TRBV6-5 to TRBJ2-5; D is undetermined. The germline CDR1 and CDR2 sequences are MNHEY and SVGAGI. V dropped 2 bases and J dropped 5 bases, with 9 bases sitting between them. This CDR3 has 13 amino acids. This CDR3 reads CASSYGGGETQYF. The CDR3 nucleotides are TGTGCCAGCAGTTACGGCGGTGGCGAGACCCAGTACTTC.